This T cell receptor (beta chain) was observed in a study of blood T cell repertoires in COVID-19. Study-wide background: Italy, Spain and the United States were the sources of the convalescent and acute COVID-19 samples.

TCRdb keeps only in-frame clones here, not all; method: immunoSEQ multiplex PCR. This table has roughly 90,000 clones, 85% to 90% appearing once. Germline CDR1 SGHDT, CDR2 YYEEEE. This CDR3 is 15 amino acids long. Trimming removed 2 bases from V and 0 bases from J, with 9 bases in between. The receptor comes from a human donor with active COVID-19. The donor label of this sample is uncertain. Source material: peripheral blood. This rearrangement joins TRBV5-6 to TRBJ1-3, with no clear D. Here the CDR3 reads CASSLGGSSGNTIYF. The CDR3 DNA sequence: TGTGCCAGCAGCTTAGGCGGGAGCTCTGGAAACACCATATATTTT.